This T cell receptor beta chain was obtained from a study of T cell responses to AZD1222 COVID-19 vaccine. The overall study: The study pooled second doses at about 4 or about 12 weeks. Study observations and caveats: Just 5 to 7 AZD1222 recipients were seropositive at baseline. Breadth and depth of Spike-specific TCRs rose after two AZD1222 doses.

Sequencing was performed with immunoSEQ multiplex PCR; in TCRdb, only in-frame clones are kept and a portion is missing. Of approximately 260,000 clones listed, approximately 93% were seen once; the top ten hold around 0.5%. This clone was found once. No antigen is known for it. The receptor was derived from an adult in good health. The sequenced sample was peripheral blood, obtained on day 0 of AZD1222 vaccination.

The CDR3 nucleotides are TGTGCCAGCAGTTTAGCCCCCAGGGAGCAGTTCTTC. Amino acids: CASSLAPREQFF. The chain couples TRBV28 to TRBJ2-1; D gene uncertain. CDR3 length: 12 residues. Germline V gene data show CDR1 as MDHEN and CDR2 as SYDVKM. The germline V and J ends were trimmed by 2 bases and 10 bases, with 9 bases remaining between them. The variable domain in full, with the rest retrieved from reference TRBV28 and TRBJ2-1, is DVKVTQSSRYLVKRTGEKVFLECVQDMDHENMFWYRQDPGLGLRLIYFSYDVKMKEKGDIPEGYSVSREKKERFSLILESASTNQTSMYLCASSLAPREQFFGPGTRLTVL.